The rows below give T cell receptor beta chains drawn from one sample of a study of blood T cells in healthy people across ages. In TCRdb, the 5' RACE reads were re-called with MiXCR into one record per CDR3 protein. The sample lists about 1.8 million distinct CDR3 sequences, roughly 52% occurring once. Sample: blood. The origin of the receptors is a woman aged 40 to 50 in good health. Both conserved end residues are part of each CDR3. A D gene is named only where the DNA matches it firmly. Size is omitted from some rows. Given values are once, few, many or a class for expanded clones.

TRBJ2-5,TRBV11-2,TRBD2,once,CASSPAGGMMETQYF,TGTGCCAGCAGCCCAGCGGGGGGCATGATGGAGACCCAGTACTTC
TRBJ2-1,TRBV4-2,TRBD2,many,CASSQEGGSSYNEQFF,TGTGCCAGCAGCCAAGAGGGCGGGAGCTCCTACAATGAGCAGTTCTTC
TRBJ1-2,TRBV6-6,.,few,CASSPTGARYGYTF,TGTGCCAGCTCTCCCACGGGGGCTCGCTATGGCTACACCTTC
TRBJ2-3,TRBV5-1,.,.,CASSLSAGPSSLTDTQYF,TGCGCCAGCAGCTTGTCGGCAGGACCCTCAAGCTTGACAGATACGCAGTATTTT
TRBJ2-1,TRBV4-3,TRBD1,few,CASSRRTGRSYNEQFF,TGCGCCAGCAGCCGAAGGACAGGGCGGTCCTACAATGAGCAGTTCTTC
TRBJ1-5,TRBV21-1,.,.,CASSRPGKVDNQPQHF,TGTGCCAGCTCTCGTCCGGGGAAGGTTGACAATCAGCCCCAGCATTTT
TRBJ2-1,TRBV19,.,.,CASSRNRDTYNEQFF,TGTGCCAGTAGTAGGAACCGGGACACCTACAATGAGCAGTTCTTC
TRBJ2-7,TRBV10-3,.,.,CAISTTYEQYF,TGTGCCATCAGCACCACCTACGAGCAGTACTTC
TRBJ2-1,TRBV11-1,TRBD2,once,CASSAGTRINEQFF,TGTGCCAGCAGCGCCGGGACTAGAATAAATGAGCAGTTCTTC
TRBJ2-1,TRBV7-2,TRBD2,.,CASSFHGTSIEQFF,TGTGCCAGCAGCTTCCACGGGACTAGCATTGAGCAGTTCTTC
TRBJ1-3,TRBV20-1,TRBD1,.,CSATSHGQGSGNTIYF,TGCAGTGCTACAAGCCACGGACAGGGCTCTGGAAACACCATATATTTT
TRBJ2-5,TRBV11-2,.,few,CASSPGDSRLAAQYF,TGTGCCAGCAGCCCAGGGGACAGCCGATTAGCGGCCCAGTACTTC
TRBJ1-4,TRBV4-1,.,.,CASSQEGKLFF,TGCGCCAGCAGCCAAGAGGGGAAACTGTTTTTT
TRBJ2-7,TRBV7-6,.,once,CASSPARTEKTYEQYF,TGTGCCAGCTCTCCCGCCCGGACAGAAAAAACCTACGAGCAGTACTTC
TRBJ2-5,TRBV15,.,.,CATKTTDQETQYF,TGTGCCACCAAAACGACAGACCAAGAGACCCAGTACTTC
TRBJ1-6,TRBV3-1,TRBD1,.,CASSPPGTGHNSPLHF,TGTGCCAGCAGCCCTCCAGGGACAGGTCATAATTCACCCCTCCACTTT
TRBJ2-7,TRBV7-6,.,.,CASSLAEGAGNVQQYF,TGTGCCAGCAGCTTAGCGGAGGGGGCCGGCAATGTTCAGCAGTACTTC
TRBJ2-5,TRBV6-2/TRBV6-3,TRBD1,few,CASSEDRVHETQYF,TGTGCCAGCAGCGAAGACAGGGTTCACGAGACCCAGTACTTC
TRBJ2-7,TRBV15,TRBD1,many,CATSRDYRQGDHEQYF,TGTGCCACCAGCAGAGATTATAGACAGGGAGACCACGAGCAGTACTTC
TRBJ2-7,TRBV5-1,TRBD1,.,CASSPTRDRGYYEQYF,TGCGCCAGCAGCCCCACACGGGACAGGGGTTATTACGAGCAGTACTTC
TRBJ2-5,TRBV12-3/TRBV12-4,.,.,CASSFPGKTQYF,TGTGCCAGCAGTTTCCCGGGCAAGACCCAGTACTTC
TRBJ2-6,TRBV4-3,.,.,CASSQEDFHSGANVLTF,TGCGCCAGCAGCCAGGAGGATTTTCACTCTGGGGCCAACGTCCTGACTTTC
TRBJ2-5,TRBV29-1,.,few,CSVETRQGQETQYF,TGCAGCGTTGAAACTCGCCAGGGCCAAGAGACCCAGTACTTC
TRBJ2-7,TRBV6-5,.,.,CASSYSFGDSYEQYF,TGTGCCAGCAGTTACTCTTTCGGGGACTCCTACGAGCAGTACTTC
TRBJ1-1,TRBV7-2,.,.,CASSLEGGRLNTEAFF,TGTGCCAGCAGCTTAGAGGGCGGCAGGTTGAACACTGAAGCTTTCTTT
TRBJ1-1,TRBV5-1,.,.,CASSPPGSVTEAFF,TGCGCCAGCAGCCCCCCGGGGTCAGTCACTGAAGCTTTCTTT
TRBJ2-1,TRBV9,.,.,CASSVGGPDYNEQFF,TGTGCCAGCAGCGTAGGGGGGCCTGACTACAATGAGCAGTTCTTC